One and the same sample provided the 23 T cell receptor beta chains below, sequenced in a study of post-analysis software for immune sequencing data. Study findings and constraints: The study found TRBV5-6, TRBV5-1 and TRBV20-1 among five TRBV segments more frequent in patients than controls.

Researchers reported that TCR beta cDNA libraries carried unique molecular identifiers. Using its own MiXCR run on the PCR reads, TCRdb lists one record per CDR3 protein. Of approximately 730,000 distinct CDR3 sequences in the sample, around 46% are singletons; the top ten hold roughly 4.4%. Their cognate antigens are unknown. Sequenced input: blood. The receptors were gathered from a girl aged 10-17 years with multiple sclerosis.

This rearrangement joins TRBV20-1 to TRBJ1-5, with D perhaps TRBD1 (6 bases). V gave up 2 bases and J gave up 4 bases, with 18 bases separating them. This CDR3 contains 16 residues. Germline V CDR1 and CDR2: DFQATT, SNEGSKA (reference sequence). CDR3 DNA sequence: TGCAGTGCTAGACCCCTACGGGGGCGAGGAAATCAGCCCCAGCATTTT. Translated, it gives CSARPLRGRGNQPQHF.

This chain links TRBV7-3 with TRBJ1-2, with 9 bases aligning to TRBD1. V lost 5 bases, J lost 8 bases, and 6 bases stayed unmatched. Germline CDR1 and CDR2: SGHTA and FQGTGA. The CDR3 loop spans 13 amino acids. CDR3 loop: CASSPTGGEGYTF. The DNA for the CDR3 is TGTGCCAGCAGCCCGACAGGGGGGGAGGGCTACACCTTC.

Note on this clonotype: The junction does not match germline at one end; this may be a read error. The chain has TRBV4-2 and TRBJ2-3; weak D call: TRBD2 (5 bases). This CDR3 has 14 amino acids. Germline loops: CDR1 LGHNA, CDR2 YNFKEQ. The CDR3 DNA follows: TGTACCAGCAGCCAGACGGACGGCGGGGATACGCAGTATTTT. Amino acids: CTSSQTDGGDTQYF.

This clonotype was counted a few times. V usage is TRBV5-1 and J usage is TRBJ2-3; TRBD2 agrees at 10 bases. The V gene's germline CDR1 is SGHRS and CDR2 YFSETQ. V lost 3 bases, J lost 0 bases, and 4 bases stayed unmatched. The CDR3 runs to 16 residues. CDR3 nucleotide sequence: TGCGCCAGCAGCTCTGGACTAGCGGAAAGCACAGATACGCAGTATTTT. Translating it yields CASSSGLAESTDTQYF.

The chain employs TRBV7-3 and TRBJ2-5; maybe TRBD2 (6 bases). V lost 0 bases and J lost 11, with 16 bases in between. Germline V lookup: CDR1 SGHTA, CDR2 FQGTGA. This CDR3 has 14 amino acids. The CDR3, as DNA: TGTGCCAGCAGCTTAACGGGCGGGACGAGTGAGCAGTACTTC. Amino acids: CASSLTGGTSEQYF.

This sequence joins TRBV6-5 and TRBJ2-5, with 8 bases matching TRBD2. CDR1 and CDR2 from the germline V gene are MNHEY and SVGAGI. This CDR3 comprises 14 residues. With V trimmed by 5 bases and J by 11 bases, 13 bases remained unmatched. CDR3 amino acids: CASSTGGRTGEQYF. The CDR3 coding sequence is TGTGCCAGCAGTACGGGCGGGAGGACGGGGGAGCAGTACTTC.

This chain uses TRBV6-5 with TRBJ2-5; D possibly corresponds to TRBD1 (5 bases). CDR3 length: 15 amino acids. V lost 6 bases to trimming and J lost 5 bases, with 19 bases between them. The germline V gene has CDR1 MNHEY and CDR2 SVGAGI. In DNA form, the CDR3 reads TGTGCCAGCAGGCCGCCAGGGCTGGGGTGGGAGACCCAGTACTTC. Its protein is CASRPPGLGWETQYF.

The CDR3 loop is CSASFSGIAYEQYF. The CDR3 coding sequence is TGCAGTGCTAGTTTTAGCGGGATTGCCTACGAGCAGTACTTC. The genes are TRBV20-1 and TRBJ2-7, with 8 positions matching TRBD2. The CDR3 loop spans 14 amino acids. CDR1 is DFQATT and CDR2 is SNEGSKA in the germline V gene (reference sequence). The trim removed 3 bases at V and 2 bases at J, leaving 6 bases unmatched.

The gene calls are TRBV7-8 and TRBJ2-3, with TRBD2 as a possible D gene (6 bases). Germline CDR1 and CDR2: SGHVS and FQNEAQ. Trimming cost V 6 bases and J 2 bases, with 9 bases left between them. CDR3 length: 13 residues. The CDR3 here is CASRWDFTDTQYF. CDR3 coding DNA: TGTGCCAGCAGATGGGACTTCACAGATACGCAGTATTTT.

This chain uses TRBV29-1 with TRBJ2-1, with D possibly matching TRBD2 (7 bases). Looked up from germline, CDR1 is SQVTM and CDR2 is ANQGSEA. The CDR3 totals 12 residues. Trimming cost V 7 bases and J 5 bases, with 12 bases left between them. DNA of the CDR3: TGCAGCGGGGAGGGGGGAGACAATGAGCAGTTCTTC. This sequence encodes CSGEGGDNEQFF.

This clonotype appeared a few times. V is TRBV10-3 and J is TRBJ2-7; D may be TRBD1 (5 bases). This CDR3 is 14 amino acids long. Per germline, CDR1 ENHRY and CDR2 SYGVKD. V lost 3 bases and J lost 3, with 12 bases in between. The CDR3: CAISEGVEIYEQYF. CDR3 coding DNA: TGTGCCATCAGTGAAGGGGTGGAAATCTACGAGCAGTACTTC.

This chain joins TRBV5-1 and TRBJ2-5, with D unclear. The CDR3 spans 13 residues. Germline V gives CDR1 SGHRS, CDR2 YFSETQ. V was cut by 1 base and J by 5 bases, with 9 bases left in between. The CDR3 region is CASSLSVGETQYF. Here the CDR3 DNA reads TGCGCCAGCAGCTTGTCCGTGGGGGAGACCCAGTACTTC.

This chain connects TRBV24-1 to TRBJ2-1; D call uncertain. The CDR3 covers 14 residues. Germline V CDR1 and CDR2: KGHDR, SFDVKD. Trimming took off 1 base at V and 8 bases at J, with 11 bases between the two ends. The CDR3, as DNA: TGTGCCACCAGTGATTTCCTCGCAGCGCATGAGCAGTTCTTC. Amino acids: CATSDFLAAHEQFF.

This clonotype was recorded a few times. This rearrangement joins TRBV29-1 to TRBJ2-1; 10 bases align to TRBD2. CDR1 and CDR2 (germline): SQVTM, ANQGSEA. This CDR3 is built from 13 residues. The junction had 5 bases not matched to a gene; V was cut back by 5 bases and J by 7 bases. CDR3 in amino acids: CSVTSGKLNEQFF. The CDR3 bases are TGCAGCGTTACTAGCGGGAAACTGAATGAGCAGTTCTTC.

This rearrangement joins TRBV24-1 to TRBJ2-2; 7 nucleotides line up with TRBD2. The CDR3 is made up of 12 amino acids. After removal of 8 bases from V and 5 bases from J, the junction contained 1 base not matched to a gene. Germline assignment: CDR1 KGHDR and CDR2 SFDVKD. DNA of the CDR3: TGTGCCACCAATAGCGGGACCGGGGAGCTGTTTTTT. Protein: CATNSGTGELFF.

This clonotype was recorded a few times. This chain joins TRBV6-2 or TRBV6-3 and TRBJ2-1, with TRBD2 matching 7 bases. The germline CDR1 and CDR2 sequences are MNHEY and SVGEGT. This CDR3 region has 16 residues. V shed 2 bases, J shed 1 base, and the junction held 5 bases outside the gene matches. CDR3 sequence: CASSYEASGSYNEQFF. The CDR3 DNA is TGTGCCAGCAGTTACGAGGCTAGCGGTTCCTACAATGAGCAGTTCTTC.

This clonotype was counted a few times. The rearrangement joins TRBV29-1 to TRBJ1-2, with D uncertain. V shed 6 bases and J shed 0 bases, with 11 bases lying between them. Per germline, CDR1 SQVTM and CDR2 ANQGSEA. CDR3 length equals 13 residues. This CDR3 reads CSVRQVPNYGYTF. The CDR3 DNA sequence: TGCAGCGTGAGACAAGTTCCTAACTATGGCTACACCTTC.

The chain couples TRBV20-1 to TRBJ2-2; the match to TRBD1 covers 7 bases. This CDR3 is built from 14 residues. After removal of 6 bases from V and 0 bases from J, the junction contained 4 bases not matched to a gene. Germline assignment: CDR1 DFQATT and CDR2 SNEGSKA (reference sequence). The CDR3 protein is CSAEGAANTGELFF. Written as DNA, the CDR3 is TGCAGTGCAGAGGGGGCTGCGAACACCGGGGAGCTGTTTTTT.

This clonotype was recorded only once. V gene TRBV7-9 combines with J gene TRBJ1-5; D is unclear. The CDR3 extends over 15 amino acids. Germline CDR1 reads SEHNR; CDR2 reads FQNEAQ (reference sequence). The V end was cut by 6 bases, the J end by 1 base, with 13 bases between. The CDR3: CASSNEGLSNQPQHF. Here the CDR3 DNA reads TGTGCCAGCAGTAATGAAGGGCTGAGCAATCAGCCCCAGCATTTT.

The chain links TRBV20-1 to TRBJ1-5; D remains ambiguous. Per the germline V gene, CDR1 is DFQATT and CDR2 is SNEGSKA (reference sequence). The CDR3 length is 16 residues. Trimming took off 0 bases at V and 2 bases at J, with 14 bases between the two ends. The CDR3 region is CSARDDRLIGNQPQHF. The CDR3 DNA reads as TGCAGTGCTAGAGATGACCGATTGATCGGCAATCAGCCCCAGCATTTT.

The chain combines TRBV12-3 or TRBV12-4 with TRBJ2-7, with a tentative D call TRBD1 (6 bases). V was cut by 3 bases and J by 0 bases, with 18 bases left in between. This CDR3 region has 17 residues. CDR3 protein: CASSFRTAGISSYEQYF. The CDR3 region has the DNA TGTGCCAGCAGTTTTAGGACAGCAGGCATCAGCTCCTACGAGCAGTACTTC.

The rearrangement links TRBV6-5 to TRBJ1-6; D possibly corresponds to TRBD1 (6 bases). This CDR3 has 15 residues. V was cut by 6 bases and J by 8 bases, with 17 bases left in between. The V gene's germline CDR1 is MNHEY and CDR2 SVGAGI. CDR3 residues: CASRPKTGLYSPLHF. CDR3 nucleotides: TGTGCCAGCAGACCAAAGACAGGCCTTTATTCACCCCTCCACTTT.

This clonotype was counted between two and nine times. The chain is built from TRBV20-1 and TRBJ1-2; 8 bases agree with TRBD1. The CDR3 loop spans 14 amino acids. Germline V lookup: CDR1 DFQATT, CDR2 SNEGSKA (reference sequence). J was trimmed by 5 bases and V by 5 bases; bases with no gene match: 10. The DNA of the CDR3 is TGCAGTGCTGGACAGGGCCGGGACTTTTATGGCTACACCTTC. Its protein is CSAGQGRDFYGYTF.